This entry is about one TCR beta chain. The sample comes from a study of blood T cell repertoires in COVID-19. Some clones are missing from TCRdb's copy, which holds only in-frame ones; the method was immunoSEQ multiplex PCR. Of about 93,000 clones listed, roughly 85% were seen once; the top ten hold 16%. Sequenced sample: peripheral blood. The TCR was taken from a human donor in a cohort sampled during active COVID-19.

The CDR3 bases are TGTGCCAGCTCACCGACTAGCGGGAGGGTGGTTGAGCAGTTCTTC. As protein: CASSPTSGRVVEQFF. The chain carries TRBV18 and TRBJ2-1; 14 bases align to TRBD2. This CDR3 is built from 15 residues. V trimming: 3 bases; J trimming: 9 bases; junction bases outside the gene matches: 4. CDR1 and CDR2 (germline): KGHSH, LQKENI.